This T cell receptor beta chain was found in a study of blood T cell repertoires in COVID-19. The assay was immunoSEQ multiplex PCR, and TCRdb's table has in-frame clones only and misses some. The table has 30,000 to 35,000 clones, 75% to 90% seen once. Germline loops: CDR1 SGHNT, CDR2 YENEEA. This CDR3 region has 14 residues. Losses at the gene ends were 3 bases for V and 2 bases for J; bases not matched to a gene: 3. Sequences were obtained from peripheral blood. The chain uses TRBV11-3 and TRBJ2-7; TRBD1 agrees at 8 bases. The clonotype comes from a human donor with acute or convalescent COVID-19. The donor label of this sample is uncertain. CDR3 sequence: CASSLWTGTYEQYF. The DNA for the CDR3 is TGTGCCAGCAGCTTGTGGACAGGGACCTACGAGCAGTACTTC.